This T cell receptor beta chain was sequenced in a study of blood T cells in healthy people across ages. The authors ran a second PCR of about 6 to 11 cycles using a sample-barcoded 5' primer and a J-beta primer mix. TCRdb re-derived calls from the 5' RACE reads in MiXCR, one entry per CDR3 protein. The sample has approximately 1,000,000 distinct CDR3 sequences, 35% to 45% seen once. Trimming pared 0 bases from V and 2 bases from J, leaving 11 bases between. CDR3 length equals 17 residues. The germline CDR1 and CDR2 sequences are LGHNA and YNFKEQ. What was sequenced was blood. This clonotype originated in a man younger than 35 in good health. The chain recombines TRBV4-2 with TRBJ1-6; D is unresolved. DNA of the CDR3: TGTGCCAGCAGCCAAGATCAGTCCTGGACCTATAATTCACCCCTCCACTTT. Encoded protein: CASSQDQSWTYNSPLHF.